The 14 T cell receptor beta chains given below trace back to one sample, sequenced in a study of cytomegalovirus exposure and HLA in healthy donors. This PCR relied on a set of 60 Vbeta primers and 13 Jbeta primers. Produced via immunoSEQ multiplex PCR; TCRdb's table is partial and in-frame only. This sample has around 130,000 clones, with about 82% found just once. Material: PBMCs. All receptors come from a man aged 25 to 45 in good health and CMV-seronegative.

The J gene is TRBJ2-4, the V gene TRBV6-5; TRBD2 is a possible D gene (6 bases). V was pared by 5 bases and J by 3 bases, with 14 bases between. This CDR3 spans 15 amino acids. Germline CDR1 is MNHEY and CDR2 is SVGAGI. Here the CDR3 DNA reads TGTGCCAGCAGTGTCCATCTAGCGCTCAAAAACATTCAGTACTTC. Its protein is CASSVHLALKNIQYF.

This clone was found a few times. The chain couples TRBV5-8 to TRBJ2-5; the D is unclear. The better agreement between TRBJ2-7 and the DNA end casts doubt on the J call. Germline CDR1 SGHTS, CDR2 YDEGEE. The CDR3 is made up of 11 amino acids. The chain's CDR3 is CASSSLYEQYF. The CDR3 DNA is TGTGCCAGCAGCTCGCTTTACGAGCAGTACTTC.

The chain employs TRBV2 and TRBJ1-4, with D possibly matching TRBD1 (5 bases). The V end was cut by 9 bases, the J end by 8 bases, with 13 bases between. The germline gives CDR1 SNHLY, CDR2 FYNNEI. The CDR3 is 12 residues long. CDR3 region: CARADSSEKLFF. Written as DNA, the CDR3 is TGTGCCAGGGCCGACAGCAGCGAAAAACTGTTTTTT.

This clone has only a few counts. The DNA of the CDR3 is TGTGCCAGCAGCAGCGGACTAGCGGGGGGTCCGAACACCGGGGAGCTGTTTTTT. Translation: CASSSGLAGGPNTGELFF. The chain uses TRBV5-6 and TRBJ2-2; 14 bases map to TRBD2. V lost 4 bases to trimming and J lost 0 bases; unmatched junction nucleotides: 5. Per germline, CDR1 SGHDT and CDR2 YYEEEE. The CDR3 sequence is 18 residues long.

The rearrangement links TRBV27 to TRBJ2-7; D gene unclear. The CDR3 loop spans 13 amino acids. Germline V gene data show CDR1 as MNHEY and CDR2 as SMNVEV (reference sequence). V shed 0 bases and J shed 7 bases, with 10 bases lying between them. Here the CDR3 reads CASSLSPYLEQYF. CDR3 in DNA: TGTGCCAGCAGTTTATCCCCGTATCTGGAGCAGTACTTC.

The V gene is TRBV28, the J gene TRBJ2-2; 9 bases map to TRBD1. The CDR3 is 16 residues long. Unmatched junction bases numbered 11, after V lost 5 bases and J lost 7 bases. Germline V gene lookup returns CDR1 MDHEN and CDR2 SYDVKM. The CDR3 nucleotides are TGTGCCAGCAGTCCCGGGACAGGGAGGGCCATCGGGGAGCTGTTTTTT. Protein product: CASSPGTGRAIGELFF. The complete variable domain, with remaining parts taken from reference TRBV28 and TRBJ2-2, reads DVKVTQSSRYLVKRTGEKVFLECVQDMDHENMFWYRQDPGLGLRLIYFSYDVKMKEKGDIPEGYSVSREKKERFSLILESASTNQTSMYLCASSPGTGRAIGELFFGEGSRLTVL.

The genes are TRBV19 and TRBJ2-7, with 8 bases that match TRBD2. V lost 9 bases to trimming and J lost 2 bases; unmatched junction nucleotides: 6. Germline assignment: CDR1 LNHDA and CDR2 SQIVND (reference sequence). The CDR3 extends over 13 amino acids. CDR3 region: CARAARGAYEQYF. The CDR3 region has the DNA TGTGCCAGGGCGGCGCGGGGGGCCTACGAGCAGTACTTC.

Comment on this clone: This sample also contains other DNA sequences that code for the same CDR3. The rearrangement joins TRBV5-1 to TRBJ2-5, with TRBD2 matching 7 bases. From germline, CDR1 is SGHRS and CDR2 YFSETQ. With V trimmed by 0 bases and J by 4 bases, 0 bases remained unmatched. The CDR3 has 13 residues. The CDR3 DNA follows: TGCGCCAGCAGCTTGGGCGGGGGAGAGACCCAGTACTTC. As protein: CASSLGGGETQYF.

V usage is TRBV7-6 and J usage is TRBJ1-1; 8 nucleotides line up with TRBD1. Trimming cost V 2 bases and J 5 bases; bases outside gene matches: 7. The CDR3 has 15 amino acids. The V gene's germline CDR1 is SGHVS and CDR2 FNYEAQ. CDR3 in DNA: TGTGCCAGCAGCTTATATCCACAGGGGGGGACTGAAGCTTTCTTT. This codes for CASSLYPQGGTEAFF.

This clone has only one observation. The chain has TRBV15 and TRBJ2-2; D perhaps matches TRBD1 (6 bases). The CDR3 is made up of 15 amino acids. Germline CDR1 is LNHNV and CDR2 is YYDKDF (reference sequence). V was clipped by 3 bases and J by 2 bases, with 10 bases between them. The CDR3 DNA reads TGTGCCACCAGCAGGGACAGCTTAAACACCGGGGAGCTGTTTTTT. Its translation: CATSRDSLNTGELFF.

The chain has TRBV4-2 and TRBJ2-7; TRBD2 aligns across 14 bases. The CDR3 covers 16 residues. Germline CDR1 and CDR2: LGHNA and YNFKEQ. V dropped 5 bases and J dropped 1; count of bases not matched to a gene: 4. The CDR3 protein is CASSAGTSGGSYEQYF. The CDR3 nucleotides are TGTGCCAGCAGCGCCGGGACTAGCGGGGGATCCTACGAGCAGTACTTC.

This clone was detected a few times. DNA of the CDR3: TGTGCCAGCAGTTTCCAAATGGGTAAGGGGGGCAATCAGCCCCAGCATTTT. The encoded protein is CASSFQMGKGGNQPQHF. J is TRBJ1-5 and V is TRBV28; D is perhaps TRBD1 (6 bases). The CDR3 sequence is 17 residues long. Germline V CDR1 and CDR2: MDHEN, SYDVKM. V shed 3 bases and J shed 2 bases, with 17 bases lying between them. Full variable domain (outside the CDR3, taken from reference TRBV28 and TRBJ1-5): DVKVTQSSRYLVKRTGEKVFLECVQDMDHENMFWYRQDPGLGLRLIYFSYDVKMKEKGDIPEGYSVSREKKERFSLILESASTNQTSMYLCASSFQMGKGGNQPQHFGDGTRLSIL.

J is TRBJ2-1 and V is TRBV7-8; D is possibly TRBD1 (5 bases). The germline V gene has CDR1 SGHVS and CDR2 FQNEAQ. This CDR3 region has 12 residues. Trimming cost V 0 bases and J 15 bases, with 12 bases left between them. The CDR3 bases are TGTGCCAGCAGCTTAGCTGTGGGGCGGTTGTTCTTC. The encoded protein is CASSLAVGRLFF.

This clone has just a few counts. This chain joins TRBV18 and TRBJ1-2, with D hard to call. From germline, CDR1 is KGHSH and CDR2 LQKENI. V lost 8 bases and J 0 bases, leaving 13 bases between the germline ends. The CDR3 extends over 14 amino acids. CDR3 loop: CASRQGSTNYGYTF. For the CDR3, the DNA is TGTGCCAGCCGACAAGGATCTACTAACTATGGCTACACCTTC.